The rows below give T cell receptor beta chains drawn from one sample of a study of cytomegalovirus exposure and HLA in healthy donors. Measured with immunoSEQ multiplex PCR; TCRdb has only the in-frame clones, and not every one. The table records 300,000 or so clones, 84% of them present only once. Material for sequencing was PBMCs. The source is a woman between 40 and 50 years old in good health and CMV-seropositive. CDR3s include the opening cysteine and the closing phenylalanine or tryptophan. D genes are given only for firm matches. The size entry is marked missing in some rows and otherwise reads once, few, many or a size class.

. TRBJ2-2 TRBV5-4 once TGTGCCAGCAGCTTGGCACGACCGGGACTCGGTACCGGGGAGCTGTTTTTT CASSLARPGLGTGELFF
TRBD2 TRBJ2-1 TRBV4-1 . TGCGCCAGCAGCCCGGGACAGGGTTCCACTAGCGGGAGGGCTGAGCAGTTCTTC CASSPGQGSTSGRAEQFF
TRBD1 TRBJ1-5 TRBV19 . TGTGCCGGCGGGACAGGGGGAGGTCAGCCCCAGCATTTT CAGGTGGGQPQHF
. TRBJ2-3 TRBV27 . TGTGCCAGCAACCCGATAGGCGGGTCTAAGGATACGCAGTATTTT CASNPIGGSKDTQYF
. TRBJ2-5 TRBV7-9 . TGTGCCAGCAGCCCAAGACTAGGAGGGACCCAGTACTTC CASSPRLGGTQYF
TRBD2 TRBJ2-7 TRBV7-8 . TGTGCCAGCAGCTTTCGGGCTGCGGGGGACTATTCAACCTACGAGCAGTACTTC CASSFRAAGDYSTYEQYF
. TRBJ1-1 TRBV4-3 . TGCGCCAGCAGCCAAGATCTTGGGGCTAACACTGAAGCTTTCTTT CASSQDLGANTEAFF
. TRBJ2-3 TRBV5-4 . TGTGCCAGCAGCTTGGGGCTCACAGATACGCAGTATTTT CASSLGLTDTQYF
TRBD1 TRBJ1-2 TRBV30 . TGTGCCTGGGCCCACACCCCCGGACAGGGCTATGGCTACACCTTC CAWAHTPGQGYGYTF
. TRBJ2-1 TRBV13 once TGTGCCAGCAGCTTAGTTAAGGAGACAGGCTCCTACAATGAGCAGTTCTTC CASSLVKETGSYNEQFF
. TRBJ2-7 TRBV7-9 . TGTGCCAGCAGCATTTCACGGGCCGGGGACGAGCAGTACTTC CASSISRAGDEQYF
. TRBJ1-4 TRBV30 . TGTGCCTGGAGTGTACCGACAGGCTTAAATGAAAAACTGTTTTTT CAWSVPTGLNEKLFF
. TRBJ2-7 TRBV4-2 . TGTGCCAGCAGCCAAGTACAGCAGCCCACTCACGAGCAGTACTTC CASSQVQQPTHEQYF
. TRBJ1-6 TRBV1 . TGCACCAGCAGCCAAGGGGGCGACAGGCGACAATGGTCAACCCTCCACTTT CTSSQGGDRRQWSTLHF
. TRBJ1-5 TRBV30 . TGTGCCTGGAGCCAAACTTTTAATCAGCCCCAGCATTTT CAWSQTFNQPQHF
TRBD1 TRBJ1-4 TRBV5-1 . TGCGCCAGCAGCTTGAACAGAGGGACAGGGGCAGGTGAAAAACTGTTTTTT CASSLNRGTGAGEKLFF